These 19 T cell receptor beta chains originate from one sample sequenced in a study of graft-versus-host responses after intestinal transplantation. Both intraepithelial and lamina propria lymphocytes were released by processing graft tissue. Assay: immunoSEQ multiplex PCR; the TCRdb copy retains only in-frame clones and omits some. The data hold about 17,000 clones, with 82% observed a single time. The sample consisted of ileum tissue, taken 17 days after transplant. Receptor source: a human patient who received an intestinal transplant, so some T cells may come from the graft donor.

The rearrangement uses TRBV7-2 and TRBJ2-3, with a weak D call TRBD1 (6 bases). This CDR3 region has 15 residues. From germline, CDR1 is SGHTA and CDR2 FQGNSA. V dropped 4 bases and J dropped 1 base, with 12 bases sitting between them. This CDR3 is CASSSGQRRTDTQYF. CDR3 coding DNA: TGTGCCAGCAGCTCTGGACAGCGACGCACAGATACGCAGTATTTT.

This clone appeared once. J is TRBJ2-1 and V is TRBV28; 12 nucleotides agree with TRBD1. The V and J ends lost 5 bases and 9 bases, in that order; junction bases with no gene match: 26. The germline V gene encodes CDR1 MDHEN and CDR2 SYDVKM. The CDR3 loop spans 21 amino acids. CDR3 loop: CASSPASGQGASGGPSREQFF. In DNA form, the CDR3 reads TGTGCCAGCAGTCCCGCCTCGGGACAGGGGGCGTCGGGAGGGCCTAGTCGTGAGCAGTTCTTC.

The chain links TRBV4-3 to TRBJ1-1; the D gene is possibly TRBD1 (5 bases). The CDR3 is 16 amino acids. In germline, CDR1 is LGHNA, CDR2 YSLEER. V dropped 3 bases and J dropped 1 base, with 15 bases sitting between them. As DNA, the CDR3 is TGCGCCAGCAGCCACCACCCGGGACGGAAGAACACTGAAGCTTTCTTT. It specifies CASSHHPGRKNTEAFF.

This clone has a handful of counts. This sample also contains other DNA sequences that code for the same CDR3. This chain connects TRBV28 to TRBJ1-2, with 8 positions matching TRBD1. This CDR3 comprises 14 residues. The germline V gene has CDR1 MDHEN and CDR2 SYDVKM. Germline trimming cut 2 bases from V and 6 bases from J; bases unmatched to any gene: 5. The CDR3 sequence is CASSLGGTGNGYTF. The CDR3 bases are TGTGCCAGCAGTTTAGGGGGGACAGGTAATGGCTACACCTTC.

This clone has just one count. The chain links TRBV27 to TRBJ2-1; D unresolved. V lost 3 bases and J lost 4, with 7 bases in between. CDR1 MNHEY and CDR2 SMNVEV come from the germline V gene (reference sequence). The length of the CDR3 is 13 residues. DNA of the CDR3: TGTGCCAGCAGTTTTTACGTATACAATGAGCAGTTCTTC. Its protein product is CASSFYVYNEQFF.

The chain uses TRBV15 and TRBJ2-3, with unresolved D. CDR3 length: 17 amino acids. CDR1 and CDR2 (germline): LNHNV, YYDKDF (reference sequence). The V and J ends lost 4 bases and 8 bases respectively, with 25 bases between them. The CDR3 reads CATSIRWSRRHSGTQYF. CDR3 nucleotide sequence: TGTGCCACCAGCATTCGGTGGTCCCGCAGGCACAGTGGTACGCAGTATTTT.

The chain carries TRBV6-6 and TRBJ1-4; D possibly corresponds to TRBD1 (6 bases). Trimming pared 4 bases from V and 4 bases from J, leaving 13 bases between. Germline loops: CDR1 MNHNY, CDR2 SVGAGI (reference sequence). The CDR3 has 15 amino acids. For the CDR3, the DNA is TGTGCCAGCAGTTTTCAGGACAGATATAATGAAAAACTGTTTTTT. Protein product: CASSFQDRYNEKLFF.

The V call is TRBV27, the J call TRBJ2-1; D gene uncertain. With 0 bases removed from V and 4 bases from J, the gap between germline ends came to 16 bases. Germline V CDR1 and CDR2: MNHEY, SMNVEV (reference sequence). The CDR3 consists of 17 residues. In DNA form, the CDR3 reads TGTGCCAGCAGTTTATCTGGGCCGGACGGTATATACAATGAGCAGTTCTTC. It is translated as CASSLSGPDGIYNEQFF.

The chain is built from TRBV2 and TRBJ1-1; the D gene is possibly TRBD1 (5 bases). V shed 8 bases and J shed 1 base, with 11 bases lying between them. CDR3 length: 13 amino acids. CDR1 and CDR2 from the germline V gene are SNHLY and FYNNEI. In DNA form, the CDR3 reads TGTGCCAGCCGGGGGGGGTCGAACACTGAAGCTTTCTTT. Translation gives CASRGGSNTEAFF.

The V call is TRBV9, the J call TRBJ1-1; D ambiguous. The germline V gene encodes CDR1 SGDLS and CDR2 YYNGEE. The CDR3 is 15 amino acids. The ends were cut back, 0 bases at V and 1 base at J, with 10 bases in the middle. This CDR3 is CASSVGAGQNTEAFF. CDR3 sequence (DNA): TGTGCCAGCAGCGTAGGGGCCGGTCAGAACACTGAAGCTTTCTTT.

The J gene is TRBJ2-2, the V gene TRBV27, with 10 nucleotides matching TRBD1. Unmatched junction bases numbered 7, after V lost 6 bases and J lost 6 bases. This CDR3 contains 15 residues. In germline, CDR1 is MNHEY, CDR2 SMNVEV (reference sequence). The CDR3 region has the DNA TGTGCCAGCAGAACCGGGACAGGGGATGCCGGGGAGCTGTTTTTT. This encodes CASRTGTGDAGELFF.

The chain links TRBV18 to TRBJ2-7; a possible D gene is TRBD1 (6 bases). Germline CDR1 KGHSH, CDR2 LQKENI. The CDR3 is 14 residues long. The germline V and J ends were trimmed by 2 bases and 2 bases, with 10 bases remaining between them. This CDR3 reads CASSPVTGPYEQYF. The CDR3 DNA reads as TGTGCCAGCTCACCAGTGACAGGCCCCTACGAGCAGTACTTC.

The chain links TRBV29-1 to TRBJ2-7; D may be TRBD1 (6 bases). V was cut by 5 bases and J by 2 bases, with 19 bases left in between. CDR3 size: 15 residues. Germline V gene data show CDR1 as SQVTM and CDR2 as ANQGSEA. The CDR3 spells CSVSDGGPATYEQYF. The CDR3 nucleotides are TGCAGCGTTTCCGATGGGGGCCCTGCAACCTACGAGCAGTACTTC.

The rearrangement links TRBV28 to TRBJ1-1; D unclear. The CDR3 is 16 amino acids. Germline V gene sequence: CDR1 MDHEN, CDR2 SYDVKM. The V and J ends lost 3 bases and 0 bases respectively, with 14 bases between them. CDR3 loop: CASSFPRSGLNTEAFF. DNA for the CDR3: TGTGCCAGCAGTTTCCCCCGGTCGGGCTTGAACACTGAAGCTTTCTTT.

V gene TRBV4-1 combines with J gene TRBJ2-2; D gene ambiguous. The V and J ends lost 2 bases and 1 base respectively, with 2 bases between them. Germline assignment: CDR1 MGHRA and CDR2 YSYEKL. The CDR3 is made up of 13 amino acids. The CDR3 here is CASSQKNTGELFF. The CDR3 region has the DNA TGCGCCAGCAGCCAAAAGAACACCGGGGAGCTGTTTTTT.

This clone is labeled medium-sized. The genes are TRBV6-5 and TRBJ1-1; TRBD1 matches 8 bases. Germline V gene lookup returns CDR1 MNHEY and CDR2 SVGAGI. The CDR3 runs 14 residues. Unmatched junction bases numbered 7, after V lost 4 bases and J lost 6 bases. The CDR3 sequence is CASSFRTGTPEAFF. The DNA for the CDR3 is TGTGCCAGCAGTTTCCGGACAGGGACACCTGAAGCTTTCTTT.

The chain recombines TRBV28 with TRBJ1-5; D is uncertain. Germline lookup yields CDR1 MDHEN and CDR2 SYDVKM. The CDR3 is 13 amino acids. Trimming shortened V by 7 bases and J by 2 bases, and 9 bases separated the two germline ends. The CDR3 sequence is CASIKFCNQPQHF. CDR3 coding DNA: TGTGCCAGCATTAAATTTTGCAATCAGCCCCAGCATTTT.

The sample holds one count of this clone. The chain is built from TRBV6-6 and TRBJ2-7, with a tentative D call TRBD1 (5 bases). V dropped 2 bases and J dropped 0 bases, with 11 bases sitting between them. This CDR3 contains 15 residues. Germline assignment: CDR1 MNHNY and CDR2 SVGAGI (reference sequence). CDR3: CASSYGGDSSYEQYF. CDR3 in DNA: TGTGCCAGCAGTTACGGCGGAGACAGCTCCTACGAGCAGTACTTC.

This sequence joins TRBV5-5 and TRBJ1-1; D is undetermined. V was shortened by 0 bases and J by 2 bases, with 8 bases between the two germline ends. Germline loops: CDR1 SGHKS, CDR2 YYEKEE (reference sequence). The CDR3 runs to 14 residues. The CDR3 DNA reads as TGTGCCAGCAGCTTGGGCAGCCTTAACACTGAAGCTTTCTTT. Amino acids: CASSLGSLNTEAFF.